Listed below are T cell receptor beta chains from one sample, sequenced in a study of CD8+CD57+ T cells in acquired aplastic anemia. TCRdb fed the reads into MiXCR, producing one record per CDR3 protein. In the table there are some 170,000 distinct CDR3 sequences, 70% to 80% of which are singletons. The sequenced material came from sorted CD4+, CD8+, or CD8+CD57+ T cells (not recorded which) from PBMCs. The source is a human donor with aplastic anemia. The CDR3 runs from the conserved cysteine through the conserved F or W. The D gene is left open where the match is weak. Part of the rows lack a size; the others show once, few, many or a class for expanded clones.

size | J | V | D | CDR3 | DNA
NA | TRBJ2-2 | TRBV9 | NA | CASRLLGRPSNTGELFF | TGTGCCAGCAGGTTACTGGGACGGCCTTCGAACACCGGGGAGCTGTTTTTT
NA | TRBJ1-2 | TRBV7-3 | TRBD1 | CASSLEGAAHYGYTF | TGTGCCAGCAGCTTAGAGGGGGCGGCCCACTATGGCTACACCTTC
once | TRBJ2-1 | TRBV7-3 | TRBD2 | CASSIRLAGHNEQFF | TGTGCCAGCAGCATTAGACTAGCGGGGCACAATGAGCAGTTCTTC
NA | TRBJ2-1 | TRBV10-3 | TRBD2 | CAISTGTSGGYNEQFF | TGTGCCATCAGCACCGGGACTAGCGGGGGATACAATGAGCAGTTCTTC
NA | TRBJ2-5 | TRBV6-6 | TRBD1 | CATSNPGQGAETQYF | TGTGCCACCAGTAACCCGGGACAGGGGGCTGAGACCCAGTACTTC
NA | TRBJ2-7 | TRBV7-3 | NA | CASSRDMTTYEQYF | TGTGCCAGCAGCCGGGACATGACTACCTACGAGCAGTACTTC
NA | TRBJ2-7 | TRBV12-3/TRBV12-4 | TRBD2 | CASSSDGGSYEQYF | TGTGCCAGCAGTTCCGACGGGGGGTCCTACGAGCAGTACTTC
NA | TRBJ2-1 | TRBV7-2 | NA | CASSHQGSSYNEQFF | TGTGCCAGCAGCCATCAGGGGAGCTCCTACAATGAGCAGTTCTTC
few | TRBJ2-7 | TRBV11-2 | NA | CASSLGASARGEQYF | TGTGCCAGCAGCTTAGGGGCTAGCGCCCGGGGGGAGCAGTACTTC
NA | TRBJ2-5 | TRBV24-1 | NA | CATSSRETQYF | TGTGCCACCAGCAGCCGGGAGACCCAGTACTTC
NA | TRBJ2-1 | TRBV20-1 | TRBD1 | CSGEGAMTGGSEQFF | TGCAGTGGAGAGGGAGCGATGACAGGGGGCAGTGAGCAGTTCTTC
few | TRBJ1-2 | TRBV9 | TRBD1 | CASSQTGEGYTF | TGTGCCAGCAGCCAGACAGGGGAGGGCTACACCTTC
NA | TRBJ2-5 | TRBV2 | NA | CASGYQETQHF | TGTGCCAGCGGGTACCAAGAGACCCAGCACTTC